The 15 T cell receptor beta chains below all came from one sample that was sequenced in a study of T cells in Graves' hyperthyroidism and ophthalmopathy. RNA transcripts served as the template for amplifying TCR beta CDR3 regions. HTBI primers were the set used in a first-round RT-PCR of the TCR CDR3. TCRdb called the multiplex PCR reads again in MiXCR, with one record for every CDR3 protein. Of about 460,000 distinct CDR3 sequences listed, less than 25% were seen once; the top ten hold under 55%. The source material was blood. Source of these receptors: a woman in her sixties or seventies with Graves' ophthalmopathy.

Notes on this clonotype: A much more abundant neighbour one base away suggests this may be a read error. The chain joins TRBV7-2 to TRBJ2-7; tentatively, D is TRBD2 (6 bases). Trimming pared 3 bases from V and 5 bases from J, leaving 14 bases between. The CDR3 contains 14 residues. The germline gives CDR1 SGHTA, CDR2 FQGNSA. The CDR3 reads CASSFGGVSHEQYF. In nucleotides, the CDR3 is TGTGCCAGCAGCTTTGGCGGGGTCAGCCACGAGCAGTACTTC.

This clonotype was seen repeatedly, ten times or more. The chain links TRBV12-3 or TRBV12-4 to TRBJ2-5; possibly TRBD1 for D (5 bases). Trimming left V 0 bases short and J 2 bases short, with 10 bases between. The CDR3 runs to 15 residues. CDR3 DNA sequence: TGTGCCAGCAGTTTAGCGTCTCCAGGGCAAGAGACCCAGTACTTC. Its protein is CASSLASPGQETQYF.

The rearrangement links TRBV30 to TRBJ2-5, with a tentative D call TRBD2 (7 bases). The CDR3 has 13 amino acids. V lost 5 bases, J lost 6 bases, and 16 bases lay in between. Per the germline V gene, CDR1 is GTSNPN and CDR2 is SVGIG (reference sequence). The CDR3 loop is CAWAGGALKTQYF. As DNA, the CDR3 is TGTGCCTGGGCTGGGGGGGCGCTTAAGACCCAGTACTTC.

Many counts were recorded for this clonotype. The rearrangement joins TRBV11-2 to TRBJ2-5; D might be TRBD1 or TRBD2, each matching 6 bases. Trimming took 1 base from V and 5 from J, leaving 14 bases between them. The germline CDR1 and CDR2 sequences are SGHAT and FQNNGV. The CDR3 covers 15 residues. The CDR3 spells CASSLVQGGQETQYF. The DNA for the CDR3 is TGTGCCAGCAGCTTAGTCCAGGGAGGACAGGAGACCCAGTACTTC. The full variable domain, in which reference TRBV11-2 and TRBJ2-5 provide the parts outside the CDR3, is EAGVAQSPRYKIIEKRQSVAFWCNPISGHATLYWYQQILGQGPKLLIQFQNNGVVDDSQLPKDRFSAERLKGVDSTLKIQPAKLEDSAVYLCASSLVQGGQETQYFGPGTRLLVL.

This clonotype was seen ten or more times. The chain is built from TRBV7-2 and TRBJ1-1; no definite D call. The CDR3 loop spans 14 amino acids. Germline CDR1 reads SGHTA; CDR2 reads FQGNSA. Trimming removed 1 base from V and 4 bases from J, with 10 bases in between. The DNA of the CDR3 is TGTGCCAGCAGCTTAGAGGGAACCCTCACTGAAGCTTTCTTT. Protein: CASSLEGTLTEAFF.

The chain combines TRBV20-1 with TRBJ2-3; D call uncertain. The V end lost 6 bases, the J end lost 3 bases, and 13 bases lay between the germline ends. CDR1 and CDR2 from the germline V gene are DFQATT and SNEGSKA (reference sequence). The length of the CDR3 is 13 residues. The CDR3 DNA follows: TGCAGTGCCCGGTCGGGCTGGACAGATACGCAGTATTTT. Translating it yields CSARSGWTDTQYF.

This clonotype was detected only a few times. V usage is TRBV28 and J usage is TRBJ1-2; TRBD1 aligns across 8 bases. The ends lost 7 bases at V and 4 bases at J; junction bases unmatched: 11. Germline CDR1 reads MDHEN; CDR2 reads SYDVKM. This CDR3 comprises 15 residues. The CDR3 DNA reads as TGTGCCAGCACCCAAGCCGGACAGGGAAGCTATGGCTACACCTTC. Residues: CASTQAGQGSYGYTF.

The rearrangement links TRBV30 to TRBJ2-3; D assignment may be TRBD1 or TRBD2 (6 bases each). Germline V CDR1 and CDR2: GTSNPN, SVGIG (reference sequence). The CDR3 contains 13 residues. V lost 4 bases and J lost 5, with 13 bases in between. The CDR3 loop reads CAWMWGARDTQYF. CDR3 bases: TGTGCCTGGATGTGGGGGGCCCGAGATACGCAGTATTTT.

The chain joins TRBV7-2 to TRBJ1-6; no clear D gene. The germline gives CDR1 SGHTA, CDR2 FQGNSA. Trimming removed 5 bases from V and 8 bases from J, with 10 bases in between. There are 13 residues in the CDR3. CDR3: CASSPQTDSPLHF. As DNA, the CDR3 is TGTGCCAGCAGCCCTCAGACGGATTCACCCCTCCACTTT.

Remarks on this clonotype: Lacking the conserved final phenylalanine or tryptophan, this CDR3 likely reflects a read error. The chain recombines TRBV7-3 with TRBJ1-3; D ambiguous. The CDR3 has 15 amino acids. Trimming removed 6 bases at V and 0 bases at J, with 12 bases between. Germline CDR1 reads SGHTA; CDR2 reads FQGTGA. The CDR3 loop is CASRMGTSSGNTIYS. CDR3 DNA: TGTGCCAGCAGGATGGGTACAAGCTCTGGAAACACCATATATTCT.

CDR3 residues: CAWSRNGNEKLFF. The CDR3 nucleotides are TGTGCCTGGAGTAGGAATGGGAATGAAAAACTGTTTTTT. The chain links TRBV30 to TRBJ1-4; D is uncertain. The length of the CDR3 is 13 residues. The V end lost 2 bases, the J end lost 5 bases, and 9 bases lay between the germline ends. The germline V gene has CDR1 GTSNPN and CDR2 SVGIG (reference sequence).

The table lists this clonotype with many counts. The junction does not match germline at one end; this may be a read error. The chain links TRBV7-2 to TRBJ2-1; TRBD2 matches 12 bases. This CDR3 spans 18 amino acids. Germline V CDR1 and CDR2: SGHTA, FQGNSA. The CDR3 reads CASSLGASGRASYNEQFF. The CDR3 nucleotides read TGTGCCAGCAGTTTAGGTGCTAGCGGGAGGGCCTCCTACAATGAGCAGTTCTTC.

The chain is built from TRBV4-3 and TRBJ1-4; 7 nucleotides line up with TRBD1. CDR1 is LGHNA, CDR2 YSLEER, per germline. This CDR3 region has 14 residues. After removal of 1 base from V and 7 bases from J, the junction contained 3 bases not matched to a gene. The DNA of the CDR3 is TGCGCCAGCAGCCAAGGACAGGGCACTGAAAAACTGTTTTTT. It codes for CASSQGQGTEKLFF.

The chain carries TRBV28 and TRBJ1-2, with 8 bases matching TRBD1. The CDR3 spans 17 residues. Germline V gene sequence: CDR1 MDHEN, CDR2 SYDVKM. V trimming: 2 bases; J trimming: 5 bases; junction bases outside the gene matches: 13. The DNA for the CDR3 is TGTGCCAGCAGTTTAGAGCAGGGGGCCCGACTCCGTTATGGCTACACCTTC. Its protein is CASSLEQGARLRYGYTF.

This clonotype was picked up a small number of times. V and J are TRBV5-1 and TRBJ2-3, with D perhaps TRBD2 (5 bases). The V gene's germline CDR1 is SGHRS and CDR2 YFSETQ. V gave up 0 bases and J gave up 4 bases, with 9 bases separating them. The CDR3 loop spans 14 amino acids. The CDR3 sequence: CASSLGTRADTQYF. The DNA of the CDR3 is TGCGCCAGCAGCTTGGGGACTCGGGCAGATACGCAGTATTTT.